The 24 T cell receptor beta chains below come from one sample, sequenced in a study of blood T cell repertoires in COVID-19. Here immunoSEQ multiplex PCR was the method, and the copy in TCRdb shows in-frame clones only, minus some. The sample has about 44,000 clones, more than 65% seen once. The sample consisted of peripheral blood. The receptors come from a woman aged 70-85 years with acute or convalescent COVID-19.

This chain uses TRBV28 with TRBJ2-1; 9 nucleotides line up with TRBD2. CDR3 length: 16 amino acids. Germline V gene sequence: CDR1 MDHEN, CDR2 SYDVKM. V dropped 2 bases and J dropped 2; count of bases not matched to a gene: 4. CDR3 DNA: TGTGCCAGCAGTTTACGGGCTAGCGGGACCTACAATGAGCAGTTCTTC. Translating gives CASSLRASGTYNEQFF.

The CDR3 DNA sequence: TGTGCCAGCAGCGTTACAGGGGAGCGCGGGTACGAGCAGTACTTC. Translation gives CASSVTGERGYEQYF. V usage is TRBV7-3 and J usage is TRBJ2-7; 7 bases map to TRBD1. Germline trimming cut 5 bases from V and 4 bases from J; bases unmatched to any gene: 11. The germline V gene has CDR1 SGHTA and CDR2 FQGTGA. The CDR3 consists of 15 residues.

The chain has TRBV5-1 and TRBJ2-7, with TRBD1 matching over 7 bases. Per germline, CDR1 SGHRS and CDR2 YFSETQ. CDR3 length: 15 amino acids. Trimming removed 0 bases from V and 3 bases from J; junction bases left unmatched: 6. CDR3 protein: CASSLVGGAIYEQYF. In DNA form, the CDR3 reads TGCGCCAGCAGCTTGGTAGGGGGCGCGATCTACGAGCAGTACTTC.

The rearrangement joins TRBV6-5 to TRBJ1-5; 9 bases are a match to TRBD1. The junction had 7 bases not matched to a gene; V was cut back by 5 bases and J by 8 bases. The CDR3 is made up of 14 amino acids. Germline V gives CDR1 MNHEY, CDR2 SVGAGI. CDR3: CASSPDRGGEPQHF. The CDR3 nucleotides are TGTGCCAGCAGTCCCGACAGGGGGGGGGAGCCCCAGCATTTT.

The chain combines TRBV7-3 with TRBJ2-2; TRBD2 matches 9 bases. V shed 1 base, J shed 4 bases, and the junction held 10 bases outside the gene matches. CDR3 length: 18 residues. Germline-derived CDR1 and CDR2 are SGHTA and FQGTGA. As DNA, the CDR3 is TGTGCCAGCAGCTTAAACAGGGCTAGCGGGATAATCACCGGGGAGCTGTTTTTT. As protein: CASSLNRASGIITGELFF. Full variable domain (remainder filled in from reference TRBV7-3 and TRBJ2-2): GAGVSQTPSNKVTEKGKYVELRCDPISGHTALYWYRQSLGQGPEFLIYFQGTGAADDSGLPNDRFFAVRPEGSVSTLKIQRTERGDSAVYLCASSLNRASGIITGELFFGEGSRLTVL.

The genes are TRBV5-3 and TRBJ1-2, with D possibly matching TRBD1 (6 bases). TRBV5-3 is designated an ORF whose function remains uncertain. The V end lost 3 bases, the J end lost 4 bases, and 16 bases lay between the germline ends. This CDR3 has 15 residues. Here the CDR3 reads CARSYYRARSYGYTF. CDR3 DNA sequence: TGTGCCAGAAGCTATTACAGGGCTAGGAGCTATGGCTACACCTTC.

J is TRBJ1-2 and V is TRBV24-1, with 8 nucleotides matching TRBD1. Germline V gives CDR1 KGHDR, CDR2 SFDVKD. This CDR3 is 17 amino acids long. Unmatched junction bases numbered 10, after V lost 2 bases and J lost 3 bases. The CDR3 is CATSDWPTGTGHYGYTF. The CDR3 DNA reads TGTGCCACCAGTGATTGGCCCACCGGGACAGGACACTATGGCTACACCTTC.

The DNA of the CDR3 is TGTGCCAGCAGAGGTCTCGGGAGGGCCTCCGAGCAGTACTTC. It translates to CASRGLGRASEQYF. The V call is TRBV27, the J call TRBJ2-7; 8 positions match TRBD2. The junction had 10 bases not matched to a gene; V was cut back by 6 bases and J by 6 bases. Germline CDR1 and CDR2: MNHEY and SMNVEV (reference sequence). The length of the CDR3 is 14 residues.

The genes are TRBV28 and TRBJ1-6; the D gene is possibly TRBD1 (5 bases). Germline V CDR1 and CDR2: MDHEN, SYDVKM. The V end was cut by 6 bases, the J end by 5 bases, with 14 bases between. The length of the CDR3 is 15 residues. In DNA form, the CDR3 reads TGTGCCAGCAGACTTCTCGAGACAGATAATTCACCCCTCCACTTT. The encoded protein is CASRLLETDNSPLHF.

The chain combines TRBV29-1 with TRBJ2-3; weak D call: TRBD2 (5 bases). Germline CDR1 is SQVTM and CDR2 is ANQGSEA. This CDR3 is built from 13 residues. The CDR3 DNA sequence: TGCAGTGTGGGGAGATCTCGGGCAGATACGCAGTATTTT. Its protein product is CSVGRSRADTQYF.

The CDR3 nucleotides are TGTGCCAGCTCCCTCCGGACAGGGTATCCAGATACGCAGTATTTT. Encoded protein: CASSLRTGYPDTQYF. This rearrangement joins TRBV18 to TRBJ2-3; TRBD1 aligns across 8 bases. Trimming at V came to 6 bases and at J to 4 bases, leaving 9 bases not matched to a gene. Germline-derived CDR1 and CDR2 are KGHSH and LQKENI. The CDR3 extends over 15 amino acids.

The V and J genes are TRBV9 and TRBJ2-1, with TRBD2 matching 9 bases. Trimming at V came to 0 bases and at J to 5 bases, leaving 3 bases not matched to a gene. CDR1 and CDR2 (germline): SGDLS, YYNGEE. The CDR3 spans 15 residues. The CDR3, as DNA: TGTGCCAGCAGCGTAGGCGGGAGGGCCAACAATGAGCAGTTCTTC. It codes for CASSVGGRANNEQFF.

This chain links TRBV7-2 with TRBJ1-1; D not certain. With 1 base removed from V and 3 bases from J, the gap between germline ends came to 9 bases. Germline CDR1 reads SGHTA; CDR2 reads FQGNSA. The CDR3 is 14 residues long. The CDR3 reads CASSLVRRDTEAFF. In nucleotides, the CDR3 is TGTGCCAGCAGCTTAGTGCGGAGAGACACTGAAGCTTTCTTT. Full variable domain (remainder filled in from reference TRBV7-2 and TRBJ1-1): GAGVSQSPSNKVTEKGKDVELRCDPISGHTALYWYRQSLGQGLEFLIYFQGNSAPDKSGLPSDRFSAERTGGSVSTLTIQRTQQEDSAVYLCASSLVRRDTEAFFGQGTRLTVV.

The CDR3 loop reads CASRVESSNQPQHF. Here the CDR3 DNA reads TGTGCCTCCAGGGTGGAGAGTAGCAATCAGCCCCAGCATTTT. V and J are TRBV10-3 and TRBJ1-5; tentatively, D is TRBD1 (5 bases). Germline CDR1 is ENHRY and CDR2 is SYGVKD. Trimming pared 11 bases from V and 0 bases from J, leaving 14 bases between. The CDR3 contains 14 residues.

This clone occurred a few times. The V and J genes are TRBV7-6 and TRBJ2-1; TRBD2 might be the D (5 bases). This CDR3 spans 12 amino acids. Germline-derived CDR1 and CDR2 are SGHVS and FNYEAQ. The V gene lost 3 bases and the J gene lost 9 bases, with 9 bases spanning the gap. This chain's CDR3 is CASSFSGGEQFF. CDR3 nucleotides: TGTGCCAGCAGCTTTTCAGGAGGTGAGCAGTTCTTC.

This sequence joins TRBV14 and TRBJ2-2; tentatively, D is TRBD1 (5 bases). Germline CDR1 is SGHDN and CDR2 is FVKESK. V dropped 0 bases and J dropped 7 bases, with 9 bases sitting between them. This CDR3 is built from 14 residues. CDR3 bases: TGTGCCAGCAGCCAAGAACAGGTCGTCGGGGAGCTGTTTTTT. It is translated as CASSQEQVVGELFF. Full variable domain (outside the CDR3, taken from reference TRBV14 and TRBJ2-2): EAGVTQFPSHSVIEKGQTVTLRCDPISGHDNLYWYRRVMGKEIKFLLHFVKESKQDESGMPNNRFLAERTGGTYSTLKVQPAELEDSGVYFCASSQEQVVGELFFGEGSRLTVL.

The chain carries TRBV27 and TRBJ2-7; D unclear. In germline, CDR1 is MNHEY, CDR2 SMNVEV (reference sequence). This CDR3 is built from 15 residues. Deletions cut 2 bases from V and 0 bases from J, with 11 bases between. The DNA for the CDR3 is TGTGCCAGCAGTTTAACTACCCTGCGCTCCTACGAGCAGTACTTC. Translation gives CASSLTTLRSYEQYF.

The chain joins TRBV27 to TRBJ1-3; 9 nucleotides match TRBD1. The V gene end was trimmed by 5 bases and the J gene end by 4 bases; junction bases not matched to a gene: 3. CDR3 size: 14 residues. Germline CDR1 is MNHEY and CDR2 is SMNVEV (reference sequence). The CDR3 loop is CASSRTGVGNTIYF. CDR3 coding DNA: TGTGCCAGCAGTCGGACAGGGGTCGGAAACACCATATATTTT.

This chain links TRBV7-6 with TRBJ2-3; 9 positions agree with TRBD2. This CDR3 has 15 amino acids. Trimming took 6 bases from V and 3 from J; bases not matched to a gene: 7. Germline values: CDR1 SGHVS, CDR2 FNYEAQ. This CDR3 is CASSPLAGSTDTQYF. In DNA, the CDR3 is TGTGCCAGCAGTCCCCTAGCGGGGAGTACAGATACGCAGTATTTT.

V is TRBV19 and J is TRBJ2-1; D is ambiguous. Trimming pared 7 bases from V and 2 bases from J, leaving 3 bases between. The length of the CDR3 is 11 residues. Germline CDR1 LNHDA, CDR2 SQIVND (reference sequence). CDR3 nucleotide sequence: TGTGCCAGTAACACCTACAATGAGCAGTTCTTC. Translated, it gives CASNTYNEQFF.

The J gene is TRBJ2-1, the V gene TRBV10-2, with D perhaps matching TRBD1 (5 bases). CDR3 length: 14 residues. V lost 2 bases, J lost 7 bases, and 12 bases lay in between. Germline V gene data show CDR1 as WSHSY and CDR2 as SAAADI. CDR3 sequence reads: CASSEGRVGNEQFF. The CDR3, as DNA: TGCGCCAGCAGTGAGGGCAGGGTGGGGAATGAGCAGTTCTTC.

The V and J genes are TRBV19 and TRBJ2-1; the D gene is possibly TRBD2 (6 bases). Germline values: CDR1 LNHDA, CDR2 SQIVND (reference sequence). Deletions cut 3 bases from V and 7 bases from J, with 10 bases between. The CDR3 loop spans 13 amino acids. The CDR3 DNA follows: TGTGCCAGTAGTATCGGCCTAGCGAATGAGCAGTTCTTC. This sequence encodes CASSIGLANEQFF.

This sequence joins TRBV6-2 or TRBV6-3 and TRBJ2-3; TRBD1 is a possible D gene (5 bases). The CDR3 has 15 amino acids. Trimming cost V 4 bases and J 6 bases, with 17 bases left between them. Germline CDR1 MNHEY, CDR2 SVGEGT. The DNA of the CDR3 is TGTGCCAGCAGTTGGGGCTACGCCTCGGTGGATACGCAGTATTTT. The encoded protein is CASSWGYASVDTQYF.

The V call is TRBV19, the J call TRBJ1-1; D unclear. Trimming removed 3 bases at V and 1 base at J, with 12 bases between. The CDR3 is made up of 15 amino acids. Germline CDR1 and CDR2: LNHDA and SQIVND (reference sequence). The CDR3 DNA follows: TGTGCCAGTAGTATTCCTTTTTTACAGAACACTGAAGCTTTCTTT. Protein sequence: CASSIPFLQNTEAFF.